A single sample is the source of the 7 T cell receptor beta chains below, sequenced in a study of blood T cell repertoires in COVID-19. Method: immunoSEQ multiplex PCR; TCRdb's copy keeps in-frame clones and lacks some. The table shows 120,000 to 150,000 clones, with 84% occurring only once. Sequencing was done on a sample of peripheral blood. All receptors derive from a woman over 75 in a cohort sampled during active or convalescent COVID-19.

The chain has TRBV25-1 and TRBJ1-6; D remains unclear. There are 13 residues in the CDR3. From germline, CDR1 is MGHDK and CDR2 SYGVNS. Trimming took 7 bases from V and 9 from J, leaving 13 bases between them. CDR3 bases: TGTGCCAGCACCGGAGGGTATCGTTCACCCCTCCACTTT. It encodes CASTGGYRSPLHF. Filled out from reference TRBV25-1 and TRBJ1-6, the complete variable domain reads EADIYQTPRYLVIGTGKKITLECSQTMGHDKMYWYQQDPGMELHLIHYSYGVNSTEKGDLSSESTVSRIRTEHFPLTLESARPSHTSQYLCASTGGYRSPLHFGNGTRLTVT.

The chain uses TRBV4-2 and TRBJ1-2; 8 bases are shared with TRBD1. V dropped 0 bases and J dropped 3; count of bases not matched to a gene: 3. The CDR3 covers 15 residues. The V gene's germline CDR1 is LGHNA and CDR2 YNFKEQ. The CDR3 protein is CASSQEDRAYYGYTF. The CDR3 DNA follows: TGTGCCAGCAGCCAAGAGGACAGGGCCTACTATGGCTACACCTTC.

This clone was picked up a small number of times. The chain combines TRBV6-6 with TRBJ1-1; possibly TRBD1 for D (6 bases). This CDR3 contains 15 residues. From germline, CDR1 is MNHNY and CDR2 SVGAGI (reference sequence). The ends were cut back, 5 bases at V and 7 bases at J, with 20 bases in the middle. CDR3: CASSGPDLEGDEAFF. Here the CDR3 DNA reads TGTGCCAGCAGTGGGCCGGACCTCGAGGGGGATGAAGCTTTCTTT.

The J gene is TRBJ1-2, the V gene TRBV4-1; D not certain. Trimming stripped 0 bases from V and 0 bases from J, with 8 bases between. The CDR3 covers 15 residues. CDR1 MGHRA and CDR2 YSYEKL come from the germline V gene. CDR3 amino acids: CASSQEGVANYGYTF. In DNA form, the CDR3 reads TGCGCCAGCAGCCAAGAGGGAGTTGCTAACTATGGCTACACCTTC.

The chain combines TRBV19 with TRBJ2-7, with 9 bases lining up with TRBD1. V lost 3 bases to trimming and J lost 3 bases; unmatched junction nucleotides: 3. Germline V gives CDR1 LNHDA, CDR2 SQIVND (reference sequence). The CDR3 has 14 amino acids. The CDR3 region is CASSMGQGYYEQYF. CDR3 DNA: TGTGCCAGTAGTATGGGACAGGGTTACTACGAGCAGTACTTC.

J is TRBJ2-4 and V is TRBV19; D may be TRBD1 (5 bases). Per the germline V gene, CDR1 is LNHDA and CDR2 is SQIVND (reference sequence). The CDR3 consists of 13 residues. Trimming pared 9 bases from V and 0 bases from J, leaving 9 bases between. The CDR3 DNA sequence: TGTGCCAGCAGACAGATAGCCAAAAACATTCAGTACTTC. Its protein product is CASRQIAKNIQYF.

This sequence joins TRBV29-1 and TRBJ2-5, with TRBD1 as a possible D gene (5 bases). This CDR3 is built from 12 residues. V lost 3 bases to trimming and J lost 5 bases, with 10 bases between them. Looked up from germline, CDR1 is SQVTM and CDR2 is ANQGSEA. CDR3 DNA: TGCAGCGTTGAGAGGTCAGGGGAGACCCAGTACTTC. As protein: CSVERSGETQYF.